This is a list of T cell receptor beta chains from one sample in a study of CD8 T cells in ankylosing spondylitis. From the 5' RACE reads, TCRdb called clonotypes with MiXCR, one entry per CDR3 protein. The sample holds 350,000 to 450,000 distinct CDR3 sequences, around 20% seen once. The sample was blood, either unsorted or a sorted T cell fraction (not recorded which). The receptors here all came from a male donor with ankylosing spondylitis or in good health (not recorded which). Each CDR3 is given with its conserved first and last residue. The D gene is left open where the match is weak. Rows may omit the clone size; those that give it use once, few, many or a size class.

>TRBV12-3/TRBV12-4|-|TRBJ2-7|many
CASSLIGLTYEQYF
TGTGCCAGCAGTTTAATCGGACTGACCTACGAGCAGTACTTC
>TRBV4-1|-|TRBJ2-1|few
CASSQDGGGLGYNEQFF
TGCGCCAGCAGCCAAGACGGTGGTGGGCTAGGCTACAATGAGCAGTTCTTC
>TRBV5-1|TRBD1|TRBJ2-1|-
CASSTVGPGTGSNEQFF
TGCGCCAGCAGCACTGTCGGACCGGGGACAGGGAGCAATGAGCAGTTCTTC
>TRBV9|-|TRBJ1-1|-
CASSVRSWEGWNTEAFF
TGTGCCAGCAGCGTAAGATCATGGGAGGGATGGAACACTGAAGCTTTCTTT
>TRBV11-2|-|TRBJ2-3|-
CASRYGTSTDTQYF
TGTGCCAGCAGATATGGGACTAGCACAGATACGCAGTATTTT
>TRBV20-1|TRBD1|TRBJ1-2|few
CSARRQGAYYGYTF
TGCAGTGCTAGAAGACAGGGAGCCTATTATGGCTACACCTTC
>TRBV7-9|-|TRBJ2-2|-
CASSLFGPNTGELFF
TGTGCCAGCAGCTTATTTGGCCCGAACACCGGGGAGCTGTTTTTT
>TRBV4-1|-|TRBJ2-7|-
CASSQDLSQGSSTISYEQYF
TGCGCCAGCAGCCAAGATCTGTCCCAGGGAAGTAGTACAATCTCCTACGAGCAGTACTTC
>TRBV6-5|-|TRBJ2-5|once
CASSYSTHRAAETQYF
TGTGCCAGCAGTTACTCGACGCACAGGGCAGCCGAGACCCAGTACTTC
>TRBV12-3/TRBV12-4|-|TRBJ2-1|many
CASSLGPTTYNEQFF
TGTGCCAGCAGTCTCGGACCGACGACCTACAATGAGCAGTTCTTC